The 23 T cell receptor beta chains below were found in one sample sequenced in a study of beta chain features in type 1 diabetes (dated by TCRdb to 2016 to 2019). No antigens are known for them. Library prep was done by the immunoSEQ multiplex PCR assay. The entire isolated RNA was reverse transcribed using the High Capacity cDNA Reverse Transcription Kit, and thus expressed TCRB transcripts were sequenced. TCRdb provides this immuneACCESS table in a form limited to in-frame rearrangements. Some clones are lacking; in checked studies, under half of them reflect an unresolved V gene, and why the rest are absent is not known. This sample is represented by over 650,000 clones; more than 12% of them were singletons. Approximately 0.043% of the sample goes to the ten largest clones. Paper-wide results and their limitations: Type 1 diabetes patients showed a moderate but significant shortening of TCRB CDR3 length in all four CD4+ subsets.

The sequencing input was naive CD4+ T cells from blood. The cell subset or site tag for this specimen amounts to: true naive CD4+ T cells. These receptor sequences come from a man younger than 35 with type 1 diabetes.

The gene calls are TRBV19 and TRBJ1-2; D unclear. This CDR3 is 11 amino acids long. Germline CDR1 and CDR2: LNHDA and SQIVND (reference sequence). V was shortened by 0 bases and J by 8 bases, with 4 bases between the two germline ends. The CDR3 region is CASSIEGGYTF. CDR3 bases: TGTGCCAGTAGTATAGAAGGAGGCTACACCTTC.

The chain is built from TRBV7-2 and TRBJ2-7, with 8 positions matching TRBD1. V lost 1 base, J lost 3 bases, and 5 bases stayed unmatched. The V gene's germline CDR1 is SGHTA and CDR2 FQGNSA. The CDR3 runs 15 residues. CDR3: CASSLVAGGNYEQYF. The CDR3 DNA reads TGTGCCAGCAGCTTAGTCGCAGGGGGCAACTACGAGCAGTACTTC.

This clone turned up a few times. CDR3 coding DNA: TGTGCCAGCAGCCCCCAGGGGGCGGACATTCAGTACTTC. It translates to CASSPQGADIQYF. V is TRBV7-2 and J is TRBJ2-4; 8 bases align to TRBD1. V gave up 5 bases and J gave up 8 bases; unmatched junction bases: 5. The CDR3 sequence is 13 residues long. The germline V gene encodes CDR1 SGHTA and CDR2 FQGNSA.

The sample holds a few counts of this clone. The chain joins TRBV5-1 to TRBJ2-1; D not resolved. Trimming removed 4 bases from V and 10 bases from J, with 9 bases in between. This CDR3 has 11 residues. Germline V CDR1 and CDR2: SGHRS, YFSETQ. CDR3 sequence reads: CASSPLKEQFF. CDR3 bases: TGCGCCAGCAGCCCGTTGAAGGAGCAGTTCTTC.

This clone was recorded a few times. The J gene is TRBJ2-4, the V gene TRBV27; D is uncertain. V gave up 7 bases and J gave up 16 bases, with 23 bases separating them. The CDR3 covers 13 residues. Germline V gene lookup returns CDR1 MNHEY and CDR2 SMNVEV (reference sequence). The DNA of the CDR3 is TGTGCCAGCAACCCCATTCCGGCCCCCGCGCGTTACTTC. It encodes CASNPIPAPARYF.

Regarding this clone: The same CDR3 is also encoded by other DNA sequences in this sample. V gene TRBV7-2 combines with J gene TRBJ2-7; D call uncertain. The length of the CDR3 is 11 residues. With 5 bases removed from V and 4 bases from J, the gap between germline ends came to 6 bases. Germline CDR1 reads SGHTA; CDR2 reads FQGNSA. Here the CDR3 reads CASSLQYEQYF. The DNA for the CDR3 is TGTGCCAGCAGCCTACAGTACGAGCAGTACTTC.

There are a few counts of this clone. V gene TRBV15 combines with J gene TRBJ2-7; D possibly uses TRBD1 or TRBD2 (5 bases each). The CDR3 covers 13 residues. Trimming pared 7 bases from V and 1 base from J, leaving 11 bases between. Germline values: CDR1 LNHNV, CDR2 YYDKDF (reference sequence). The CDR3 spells CATTRDPSYEQYF. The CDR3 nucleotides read TGTGCCACCACCCGGGACCCATCCTACGAGCAGTACTTC.

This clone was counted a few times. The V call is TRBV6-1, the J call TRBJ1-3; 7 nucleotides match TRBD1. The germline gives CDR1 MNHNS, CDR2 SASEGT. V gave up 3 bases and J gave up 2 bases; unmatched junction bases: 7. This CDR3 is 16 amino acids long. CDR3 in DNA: TGTGCCAGCAGTGAGCTAACCGACAGGGCTGGAAACACCATATATTTT. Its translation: CASSELTDRAGNTIYF.

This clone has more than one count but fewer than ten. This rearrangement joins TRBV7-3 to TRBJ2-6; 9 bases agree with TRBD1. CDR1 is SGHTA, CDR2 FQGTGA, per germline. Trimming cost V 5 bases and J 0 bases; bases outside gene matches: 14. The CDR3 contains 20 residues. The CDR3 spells CASSLRDRVMNYSGANVLTF. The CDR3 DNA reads TGTGCCAGCAGCCTCCGGGACAGGGTAATGAATTACTCTGGGGCCAACGTCCTGACTTTC.

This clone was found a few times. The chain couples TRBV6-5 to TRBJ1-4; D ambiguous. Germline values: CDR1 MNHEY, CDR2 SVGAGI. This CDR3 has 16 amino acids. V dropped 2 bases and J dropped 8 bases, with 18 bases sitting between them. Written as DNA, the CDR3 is TGTGCCAGCAGTTACGGGTTGGAGACCGTTGAGGAAAAACTGTTTTTT. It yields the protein CASSYGLETVEEKLFF.

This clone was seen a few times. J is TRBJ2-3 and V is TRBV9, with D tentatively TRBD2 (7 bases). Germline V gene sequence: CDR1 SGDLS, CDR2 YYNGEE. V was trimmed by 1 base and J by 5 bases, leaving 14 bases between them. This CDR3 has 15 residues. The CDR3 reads CASSVLSGGQDTQYF. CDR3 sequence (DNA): TGTGCCAGCAGCGTACTTTCGGGGGGCCAAGATACGCAGTATTTT.

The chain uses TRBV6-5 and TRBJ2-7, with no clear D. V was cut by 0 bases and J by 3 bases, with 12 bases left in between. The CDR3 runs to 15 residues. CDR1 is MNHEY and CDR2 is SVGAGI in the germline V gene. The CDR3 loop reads CASSYSGGAHYEQYF. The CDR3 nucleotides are TGTGCCAGCAGTTACTCGGGCGGAGCCCACTACGAGCAGTACTTC.

The CDR3 DNA follows: TGCAGCGTTCTTTACAGGGCAGATCCTGGCTACACCTTC. It specifies CSVLYRADPGYTF. The V call is TRBV29-1, the J call TRBJ1-2; TRBD1 might be the D (6 bases). In germline, CDR1 is SQVTM, CDR2 ANQGSEA. V was shortened by 5 bases and J by 7 bases, with 17 bases between the two germline ends. The CDR3 runs to 13 residues.

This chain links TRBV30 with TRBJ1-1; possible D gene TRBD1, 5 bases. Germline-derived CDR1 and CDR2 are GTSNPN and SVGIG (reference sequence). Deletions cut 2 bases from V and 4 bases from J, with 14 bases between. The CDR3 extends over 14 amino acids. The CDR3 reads CAWSLLGGSTEAFF. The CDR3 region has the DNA TGTGCCTGGAGTTTATTGGGGGGGAGCACTGAAGCTTTCTTT.

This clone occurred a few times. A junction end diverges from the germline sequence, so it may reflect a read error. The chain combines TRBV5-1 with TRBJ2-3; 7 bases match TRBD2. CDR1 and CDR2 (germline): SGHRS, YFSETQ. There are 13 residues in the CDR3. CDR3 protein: CASSQTSTDTQYF. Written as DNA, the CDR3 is TGCGCCAGCAGCCAGACTAGCACGGATACGCAGTATTTT.

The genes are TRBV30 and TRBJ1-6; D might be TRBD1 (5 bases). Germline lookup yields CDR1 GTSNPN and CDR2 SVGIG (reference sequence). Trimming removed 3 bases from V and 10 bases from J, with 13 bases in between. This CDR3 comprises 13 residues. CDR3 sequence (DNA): TGTGCCTGGAGCACGGGGTGGGGGTCACCCCTCCACTTT. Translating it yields CAWSTGWGSPLHF.

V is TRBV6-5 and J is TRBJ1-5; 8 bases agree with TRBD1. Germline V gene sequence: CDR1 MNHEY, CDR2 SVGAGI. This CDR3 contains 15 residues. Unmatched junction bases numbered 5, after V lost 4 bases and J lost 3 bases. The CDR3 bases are TGTGCCAGCAGTTTCACAGGGGGACCCAATCAGCCCCAGCATTTT. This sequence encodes CASSFTGGPNQPQHF.

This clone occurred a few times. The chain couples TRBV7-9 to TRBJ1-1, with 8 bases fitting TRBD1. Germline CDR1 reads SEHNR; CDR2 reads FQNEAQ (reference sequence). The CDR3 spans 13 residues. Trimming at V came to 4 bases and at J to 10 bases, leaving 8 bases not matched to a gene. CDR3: CASSSSGQDRAFF. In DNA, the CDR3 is TGTGCCAGCAGCTCTTCGGGACAGGATCGAGCTTTCTTT. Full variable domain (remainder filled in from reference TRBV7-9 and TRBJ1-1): DTGVSQNPRHKITKRGQNVTFRCDPISEHNRLYWYRQTLGQGPEFLTYFQNEAQLEKSRLLSDRFSAERPKGSFSTLEIQRTEQGDSAMYLCASSSSGQDRAFFGQGTRLTVV.

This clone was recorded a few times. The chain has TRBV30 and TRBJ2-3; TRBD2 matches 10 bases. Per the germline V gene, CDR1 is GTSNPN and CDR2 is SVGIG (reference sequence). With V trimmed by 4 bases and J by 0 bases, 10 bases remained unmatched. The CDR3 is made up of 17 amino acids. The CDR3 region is CAWNLAGARTSTDTQYF. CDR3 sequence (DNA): TGTGCCTGGAATCTAGCGGGAGCCCGAACTAGCACAGATACGCAGTATTTT.

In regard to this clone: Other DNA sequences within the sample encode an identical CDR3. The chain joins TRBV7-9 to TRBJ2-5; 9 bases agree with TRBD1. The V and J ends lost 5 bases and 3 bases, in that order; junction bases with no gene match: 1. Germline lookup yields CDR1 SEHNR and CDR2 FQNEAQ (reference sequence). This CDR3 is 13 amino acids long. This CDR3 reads CASSRTGEETQYF. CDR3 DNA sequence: TGTGCCAGCAGCCGGACAGGGGAAGAGACCCAGTACTTC. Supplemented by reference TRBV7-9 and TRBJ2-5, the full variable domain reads DTGVSQNPRHKITKRGQNVTFRCDPISEHNRLYWYRQTLGQGPEFLTYFQNEAQLEKSRLLSDRFSAERPKGSFSTLEIQRTEQGDSAMYLCASSRTGEETQYFGPGTRLLVL.

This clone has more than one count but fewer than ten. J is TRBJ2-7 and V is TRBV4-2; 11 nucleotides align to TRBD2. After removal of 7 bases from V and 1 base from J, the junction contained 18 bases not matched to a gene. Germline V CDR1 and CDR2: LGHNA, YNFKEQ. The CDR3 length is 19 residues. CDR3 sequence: CASTLSPTSGVTDSYEQYF. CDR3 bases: TGTGCCAGCACCCTAAGCCCGACTAGCGGGGTTACCGATTCCTACGAGCAGTACTTC.

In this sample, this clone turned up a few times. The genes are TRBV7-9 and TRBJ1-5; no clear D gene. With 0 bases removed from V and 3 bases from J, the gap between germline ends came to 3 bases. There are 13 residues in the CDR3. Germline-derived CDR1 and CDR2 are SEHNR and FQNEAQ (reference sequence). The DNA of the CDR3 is TGTGCCAGCAGCTTAGCTATCAATCAGCCCCAGCATTTT. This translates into CASSLAINQPQHF.

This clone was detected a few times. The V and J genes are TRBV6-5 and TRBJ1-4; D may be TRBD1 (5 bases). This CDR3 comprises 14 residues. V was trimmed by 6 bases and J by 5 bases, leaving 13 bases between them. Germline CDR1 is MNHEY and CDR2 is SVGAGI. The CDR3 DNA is TGTGCCAGCAGAAGGGGACCGTTGAATGAAAAACTGTTTTTT. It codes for CASRRGPLNEKLFF.